Shown below are 17 T cell receptor beta chains from a single sample sequenced in a study of long-term antiretroviral therapy in people with HIV. Survey-level resolution applied to immunoSEQ assay v3.0. Profiling relied on immunoSEQ multiplex PCR, and the TCRdb table lists in-frame clones only, not all of them. Among about 36,000 clones listed, about 80% were seen once. This specimen consisted of unsorted PBMCs, obtained 3.4 years after starting antiretroviral therapy. Every receptor here comes from a man aged 25-40 years with HIV.

The chain recombines TRBV5-1 with TRBJ2-7, with 9 positions matching TRBD2. The V and J ends lost 1 base and 5 bases, in that order; junction bases with no gene match: 10. The CDR3 runs 16 residues. In germline, CDR1 is SGHRS, CDR2 YFSETQ. The CDR3 is CASSLLLAGQTHEQYF. In DNA form, the CDR3 reads TGCGCCAGCAGCTTGCTGCTAGCGGGACAGACCCACGAGCAGTACTTC.

The chain couples TRBV4-2 to TRBJ2-5; 8 bases map to TRBD2. Losses at the gene ends were 4 bases for V and 2 bases for J; bases not matched to a gene: 0. Germline assignment: CDR1 LGHNA and CDR2 YNFKEQ. The CDR3 totals 13 residues. For the CDR3, the DNA is TGTGCCAGCAGCCCGGGGGGGCAAGAGACCCAGTACTTC. It translates to CASSPGGQETQYF.

The CDR3 DNA reads TGTGCCAGCAGCTTAGGCGGGGGAATGAGGGGTACGCAGTATTTT. Translating it yields CASSLGGGMRGTQYF. V is TRBV7-2 and J is TRBJ2-3; TRBD2 matches 7 bases. J was trimmed by 8 bases and V by 1 base; bases with no gene match: 9. Germline V lookup: CDR1 SGHTA, CDR2 FQGNSA. The CDR3 is 15 amino acids.

The CDR3 coding sequence is TGTGCCTGGAGTGGAGGGGACACTGAAGCTTTCTTT. Protein: CAWSGGDTEAFF. V and J are TRBV30 and TRBJ1-1; the D gene is possibly TRBD1 (5 bases). Germline-derived CDR1 and CDR2 are GTSNPN and SVGIG (reference sequence). V was pared by 1 base and J by 3 bases, with 6 bases between. This CDR3 is 12 amino acids long. The variable domain in full, with the rest retrieved from reference TRBV30 and TRBJ1-1, is SQTIHQWPATLVQPVGSPLSLECTVEGTSNPNLYWYRQAAGRGLQLLFYSVGIGQISSEVPQNLSASRPQDRQFILSSKKLLLSDSGFYLCAWSGGDTEAFFGQGTRLTVV.

V and J are TRBV11-2 and TRBJ1-1; maybe TRBD1 (5 bases). The germline V gene has CDR1 SGHAT and CDR2 FQNNGV. This CDR3 has 14 residues. Trimming pared 1 base from V and 4 bases from J, leaving 10 bases between. CDR3 region: CASSLGGATTEAFF. In nucleotides, the CDR3 is TGTGCCAGCAGCTTAGGAGGGGCAACCACTGAAGCTTTCTTT.

The CDR3 nucleotides read TGTGCCAGCAGTGAGACAGGGGGTTCCCCCTACGAGCAGTACTTC. It translates to CASSETGGSPYEQYF. J is TRBJ2-7 and V is TRBV27, with 9 bases identical to TRBD1. Unmatched junction bases numbered 7, after V lost 5 bases and J lost 2 bases. In germline, CDR1 is MNHEY, CDR2 SMNVEV (reference sequence). There are 15 residues in the CDR3.

The chain links TRBV7-9 to TRBJ2-5; TRBD2 matches at 13 bases. There are 15 residues in the CDR3. The V gene's germline CDR1 is SEHNR and CDR2 FQNEAQ (reference sequence). V lost 6 bases to trimming and J lost 5 bases; unmatched junction nucleotides: 6. CDR3 coding DNA: TGTGCCAGCAGGCGGACTAGCGGGAGCTATGAGACCCAGTACTTC. It yields the protein CASRRTSGSYETQYF. The full variable domain, completed using reference TRBV7-9 and TRBJ2-5, is DTGVSQNPRHKITKRGQNVTFRCDPISEHNRLYWYRQTLGQGPEFLTYFQNEAQLEKSRLLSDRFSAERPKGSFSTLEIQRTEQGDSAMYLCASRRTSGSYETQYFGPGTRLLVL.

V gene TRBV18 combines with J gene TRBJ1-3; D is unresolved. Per germline, CDR1 KGHSH and CDR2 LQKENI. This CDR3 region has 14 residues. Deletions cut 5 bases from V and 0 bases from J, with 8 bases between. The CDR3 DNA is TGTGCCAGCTCAGGAGGTAACTCTGGAAACACCATATATTTT. The encoded protein is CASSGGNSGNTIYF.

CDR3: CASSLSSGIFNEQFF. In DNA form, the CDR3 reads TGTGCCAGCAGTTTATCTAGCGGGATCTTCAATGAGCAGTTCTTC. The chain joins TRBV27 to TRBJ2-1; 8 nucleotides match TRBD2. The CDR3 extends over 15 amino acids. With 0 bases clipped from V and 6 bases from J, the junction kept 4 bases outside the gene matches. Per germline, CDR1 MNHEY and CDR2 SMNVEV (reference sequence).

In its sample, this clone was seen a few times. The chain joins TRBV9 to TRBJ2-2; D gene uncertain. This CDR3 contains 15 residues. V lost 1 base to trimming and J lost 4 bases, with 11 bases between them. Looked up from germline, CDR1 is SGDLS and CDR2 is YYNGEE. In DNA form, the CDR3 reads TGTGCCAGCAGCGTAAATGCACTACTCACCGGGGAGCTGTTTTTT. Its translation is CASSVNALLTGELFF.

The chain couples TRBV5-6 to TRBJ2-4, with D possibly matching TRBD2 (6 bases). Germline CDR1 and CDR2: SGHDT and YYEEEE. Between the trimmed V and J ends, which lost 5 bases and 0 bases, there was a span of 12 bases. The CDR3 is 15 residues long. The CDR3 DNA follows: TGTGCCAGCAGTCGCCCCGGGGGAGCCAAAAACATTCAGTACTTC. It codes for CASSRPGGAKNIQYF.

V gene TRBV25-1 combines with J gene TRBJ1-1, with D possibly being TRBD1 (5 bases). The CDR3 spans 15 residues. V dropped 6 bases and J dropped 1 base, with 15 bases sitting between them. Germline loops: CDR1 MGHDK, CDR2 SYGVNS. The CDR3 DNA follows: TGTGCCAGCAGGGACCAGGGATTAAGGAACACTGAAGCTTTCTTT. Its protein is CASRDQGLRNTEAFF.

The V call is TRBV19, the J call TRBJ1-1, with D maybe TRBD1 (6 bases). This CDR3 has 19 amino acids. In germline, CDR1 is LNHDA, CDR2 SQIVND (reference sequence). V gave up 3 bases and J gave up 2 bases, with 25 bases separating them. The CDR3: CASSILGVGGAKRNTEAFF. The CDR3 coding sequence is TGTGCCAGTAGTATCTTAGGTGTTGGGGGCGCGAAAAGAAACACTGAAGCTTTCTTT. Together with reference TRBV19 and TRBJ1-1, the CDR3 gives the full variable domain: DGGITQSPKYLFRKEGQNVTLSCEQNLNHDAMYWYRQDPGQGLRLIYYSQIVNDFQKGDIAEGYSVSREKKESFPLTVTSAQKNPTAFYLCASSILGVGGAKRNTEAFFGQGTRLTVV.

This clone has just a few counts. CDR3 sequence: CASSSGTGSNQPQHF. Written as DNA, the CDR3 is TGCGCCAGCAGCTCCGGGACAGGGTCAAATCAGCCCCAGCATTTT. The chain combines TRBV5-1 with TRBJ1-5, with 9 positions matching TRBD1. Germline loops: CDR1 SGHRS, CDR2 YFSETQ. The CDR3 consists of 15 residues. Trimming removed 3 bases from V and 4 bases from J; junction bases left unmatched: 5.

V usage is TRBV11-2 and J usage is TRBJ2-3; no firm D call. This CDR3 region has 14 residues. V was cut by 1 base and J by 0 bases, with 5 bases left in between. Germline CDR1 is SGHAT and CDR2 is FQNNGV. The CDR3 spells CASSLAGSTDTQYF. In nucleotides, the CDR3 is TGTGCCAGCAGCTTAGCTGGTAGCACAGATACGCAGTATTTT.

The V and J genes are TRBV18 and TRBJ1-1, with TRBD1 matching 8 bases. V lost 4 bases and J lost 4; bases outside the gene matches: 5. Germline CDR1 and CDR2: KGHSH and LQKENI. The CDR3 has 14 residues. CDR3 DNA sequence: TGTGCCAGCTCACAGTCAGGGGGCGGCACTGAAGCTTTCTTT. Protein: CASSQSGGGTEAFF. The full variable domain, its missing parts supplied by reference TRBV18 and TRBJ1-1, is NAGVMQNPRHLVRRRGQEARLRCSPMKGHSHVYWYRQLPEEGLKFMVYLQKENIIDESGMPKERFSAEFPKEGPSILRIQQVVRGDSAAYFCASSQSGGGTEAFFGQGTRLTVV.

The gene calls are TRBV9 and TRBJ1-2; no clear D gene. In germline, CDR1 is SGDLS, CDR2 YYNGEE. The CDR3 length is 14 residues. V was shortened by 0 bases and J by 5 bases, with 11 bases between the two germline ends. CDR3: CASSVDSTGYGYTF. In DNA form, the CDR3 reads TGTGCCAGCAGCGTAGACTCAACTGGGTATGGCTACACCTTC.